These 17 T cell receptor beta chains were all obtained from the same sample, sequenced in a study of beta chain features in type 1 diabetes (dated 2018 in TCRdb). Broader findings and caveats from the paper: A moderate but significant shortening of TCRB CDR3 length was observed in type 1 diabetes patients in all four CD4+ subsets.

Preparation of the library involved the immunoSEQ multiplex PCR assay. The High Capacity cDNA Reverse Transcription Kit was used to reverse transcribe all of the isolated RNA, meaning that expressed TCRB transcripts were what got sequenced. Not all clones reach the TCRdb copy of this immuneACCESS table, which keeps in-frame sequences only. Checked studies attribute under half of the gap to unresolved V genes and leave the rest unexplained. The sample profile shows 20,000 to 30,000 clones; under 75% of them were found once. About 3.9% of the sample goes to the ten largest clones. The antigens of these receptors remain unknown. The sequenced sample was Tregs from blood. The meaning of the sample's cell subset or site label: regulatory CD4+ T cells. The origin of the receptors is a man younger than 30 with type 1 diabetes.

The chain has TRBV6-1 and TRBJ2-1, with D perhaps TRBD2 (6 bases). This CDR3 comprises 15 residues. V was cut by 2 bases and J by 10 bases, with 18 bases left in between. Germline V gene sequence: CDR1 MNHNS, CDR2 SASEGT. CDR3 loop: CASSERERWREEQFF. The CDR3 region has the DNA TGTGCCAGCAGTGAACGGGAGCGGTGGCGTGAAGAGCAGTTCTTC.

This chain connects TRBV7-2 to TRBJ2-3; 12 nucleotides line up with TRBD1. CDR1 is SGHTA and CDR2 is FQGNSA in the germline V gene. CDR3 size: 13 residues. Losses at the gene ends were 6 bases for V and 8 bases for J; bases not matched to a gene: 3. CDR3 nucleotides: TGTGCCAGCAGTCGGGACAGGGGGCGTACGCAGTATTTT. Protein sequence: CASSRDRGRTQYF.

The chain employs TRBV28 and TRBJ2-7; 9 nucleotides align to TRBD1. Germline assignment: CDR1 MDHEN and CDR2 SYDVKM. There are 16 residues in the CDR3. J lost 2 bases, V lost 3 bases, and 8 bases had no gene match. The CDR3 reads CASSFSHRDRAYEQYF. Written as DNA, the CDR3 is TGTGCCAGCAGTTTCTCGCACCGGGACAGGGCCTACGAGCAGTACTTC. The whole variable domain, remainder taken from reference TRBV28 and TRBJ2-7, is DVKVTQSSRYLVKRTGEKVFLECVQDMDHENMFWYRQDPGLGLRLIYFSYDVKMKEKGDIPEGYSVSREKKERFSLILESASTNQTSMYLCASSFSHRDRAYEQYFGPGTRLTVT.

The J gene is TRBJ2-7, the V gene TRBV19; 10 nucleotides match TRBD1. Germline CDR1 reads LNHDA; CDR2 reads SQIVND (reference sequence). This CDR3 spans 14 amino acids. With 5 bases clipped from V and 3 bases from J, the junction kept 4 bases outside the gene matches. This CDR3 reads CASSRRTGGYEQYF. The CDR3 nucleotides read TGTGCCAGTAGTCGAAGGACAGGGGGCTACGAGCAGTACTTC. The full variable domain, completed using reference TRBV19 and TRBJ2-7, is DGGITQSPKYLFRKEGQNVTLSCEQNLNHDAMYWYRQDPGQGLRLIYYSQIVNDFQKGDIAEGYSVSREKKESFPLTVTSAQKNPTAFYLCASSRRTGGYEQYFGPGTRLTVT.

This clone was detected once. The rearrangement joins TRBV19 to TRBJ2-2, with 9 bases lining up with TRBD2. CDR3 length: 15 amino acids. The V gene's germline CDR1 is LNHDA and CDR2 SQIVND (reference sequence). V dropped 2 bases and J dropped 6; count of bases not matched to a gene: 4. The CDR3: CASSILAGGAGELFF. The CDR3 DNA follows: TGTGCCAGTAGTATACTCGCGGGAGGGGCCGGGGAGCTGTTTTTT.

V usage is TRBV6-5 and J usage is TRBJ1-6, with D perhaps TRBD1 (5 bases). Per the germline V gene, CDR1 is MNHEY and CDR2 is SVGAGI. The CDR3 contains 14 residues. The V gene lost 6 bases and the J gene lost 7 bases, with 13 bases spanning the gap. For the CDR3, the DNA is TGTGCCAGCAGGGGCGGACACATCAATTCACCCCTCCACTTT. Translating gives CASRGGHINSPLHF.

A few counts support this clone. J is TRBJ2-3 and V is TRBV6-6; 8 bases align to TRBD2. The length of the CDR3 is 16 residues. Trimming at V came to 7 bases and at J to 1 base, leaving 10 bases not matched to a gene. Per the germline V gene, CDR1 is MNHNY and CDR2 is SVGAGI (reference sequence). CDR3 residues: CASIQPGRGGTDTQYF. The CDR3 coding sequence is TGTGCCAGCATCCAACCGGGGCGGGGGGGCACAGATACGCAGTATTTT.

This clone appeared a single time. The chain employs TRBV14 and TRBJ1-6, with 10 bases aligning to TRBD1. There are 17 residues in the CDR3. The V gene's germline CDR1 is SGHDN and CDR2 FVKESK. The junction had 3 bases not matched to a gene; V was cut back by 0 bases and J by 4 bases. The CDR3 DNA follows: TGTGCCAGCAGCCAAGAGGACAGGGGGTGGTATAATTCACCCCTCCACTTT. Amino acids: CASSQEDRGWYNSPLHF.

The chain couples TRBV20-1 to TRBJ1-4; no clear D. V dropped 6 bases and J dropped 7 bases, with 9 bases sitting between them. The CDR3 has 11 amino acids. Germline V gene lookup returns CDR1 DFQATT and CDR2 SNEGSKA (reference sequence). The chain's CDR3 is CSAWYSEKLFF. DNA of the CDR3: TGCAGTGCGTGGTACAGTGAAAAACTGTTTTTT.

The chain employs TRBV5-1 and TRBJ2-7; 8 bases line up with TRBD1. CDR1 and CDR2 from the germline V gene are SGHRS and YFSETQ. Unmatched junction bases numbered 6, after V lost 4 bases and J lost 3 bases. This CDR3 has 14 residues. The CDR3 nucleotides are TGCGCCAGCAGCGTATCCACAGGGGGCTACGAGCAGTACTTC. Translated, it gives CASSVSTGGYEQYF.

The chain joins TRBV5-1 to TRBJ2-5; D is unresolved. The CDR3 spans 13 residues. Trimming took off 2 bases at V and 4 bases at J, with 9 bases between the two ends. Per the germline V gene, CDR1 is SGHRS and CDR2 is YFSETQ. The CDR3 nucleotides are TGCGCCAGCAGCTTTAGCCCGAGAGAGACCCAGTACTTC. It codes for CASSFSPRETQYF.

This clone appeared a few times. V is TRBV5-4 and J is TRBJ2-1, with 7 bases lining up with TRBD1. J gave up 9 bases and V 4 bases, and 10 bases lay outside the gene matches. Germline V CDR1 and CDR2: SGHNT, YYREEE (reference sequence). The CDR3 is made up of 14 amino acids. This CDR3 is CASSPGGTVGEQFF. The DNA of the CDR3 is TGTGCCAGCAGCCCCGGTGGGACAGTGGGTGAGCAGTTCTTC. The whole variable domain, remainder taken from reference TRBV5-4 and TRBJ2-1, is ETGVTQSPTHLIKTRGQQVTLRCSSQSGHNTVSWYQQALGQGPQFIFQYYREEENGRGNFPPRFSGLQFPNYSSELNVNALELDDSALYLCASSPGGTVGEQFFGPGTRLTVL.

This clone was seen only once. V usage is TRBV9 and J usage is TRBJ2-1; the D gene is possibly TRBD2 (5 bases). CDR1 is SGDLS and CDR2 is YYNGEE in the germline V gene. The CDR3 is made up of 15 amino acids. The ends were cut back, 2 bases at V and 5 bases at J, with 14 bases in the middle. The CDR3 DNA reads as TGTGCCAGCAGCGTCTCGGGGAATAAGAACAATGAGCAGTTCTTC. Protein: CASSVSGNKNNEQFF.

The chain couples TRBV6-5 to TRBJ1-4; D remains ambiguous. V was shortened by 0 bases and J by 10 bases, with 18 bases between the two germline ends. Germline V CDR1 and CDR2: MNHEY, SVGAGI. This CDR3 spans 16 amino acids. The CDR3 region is CASSYSRVAARRKLFF. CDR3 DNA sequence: TGTGCCAGCAGTTACTCGAGGGTGGCGGCACGTCGAAAACTGTTTTTT.

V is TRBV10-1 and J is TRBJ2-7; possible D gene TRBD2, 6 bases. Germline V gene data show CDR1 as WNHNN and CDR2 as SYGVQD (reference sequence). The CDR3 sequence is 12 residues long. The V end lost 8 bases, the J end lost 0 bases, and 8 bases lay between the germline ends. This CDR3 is CASGRSSYEQYF. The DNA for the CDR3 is TGCGCCAGCGGGAGGAGCTCCTACGAGCAGTACTTC.

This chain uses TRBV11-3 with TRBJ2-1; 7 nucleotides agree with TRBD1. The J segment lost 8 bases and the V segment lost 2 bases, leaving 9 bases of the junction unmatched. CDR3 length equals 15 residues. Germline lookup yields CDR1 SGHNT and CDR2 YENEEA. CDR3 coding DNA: TGTGCCAGCAGCTTATCAGGGGGACGAGGCTATGAGCAGTTCTTC. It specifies CASSLSGGRGYEQFF.

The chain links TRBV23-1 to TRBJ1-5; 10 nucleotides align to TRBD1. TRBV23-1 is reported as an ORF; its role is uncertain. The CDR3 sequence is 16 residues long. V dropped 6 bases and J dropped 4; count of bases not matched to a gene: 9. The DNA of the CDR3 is TGCGCCAGCAGCCCGCGGGACAGGGGCACGAATCAGCCCCAGCATTTT. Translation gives CASSPRDRGTNQPQHF.